One TCR beta chain is described in this entry. What this receptor recognizes is not known. The record has no base qualities; no much larger clone is one base away. Donors were six healthy women forming three monozygous twin pairs. All three twin pairs had been reared together, and it was thought likely that the same infectious agents and vaccines had been met by these twin pairs. TCR cDNA libraries were prepared from RNA that was isolated from peripheral blood mononuclear cells. Preparation of the library involved 5' RACE. The data were produced on an Illumina Genome Analyzer IIx. The RNA-based TCR cDNA libraries were made using a previously described protocol that was modified in several ways. Sample-specific barcodes were introduced on both ends of each TCR cDNA library during cDNA synthesis and amplification to prevent cross-contamination. On the study's bioinformatics: Each library contained about 2.2 to 3.6 million CDR3-containing reads, and somewhere between about 100,000 and nearly 550,000 clonotypes were identified for each individual. Reads with improper barcode index combinations were discarded, after which clonesets were built for each library with the MiTCR software. While assembling CDR3 clonotypes, MiTCR corrected PCR and sequencing errors and either filtered or rescued low-quality reads. Artificial out-of-frame clonotypes were removed by being mapped to in-frame sequences, with one indel in the CDR3 allowed. V and J gene usage similarity between donors was measured as Jensen-Shannon divergence divided by mean entropy. The public reads were run again by TCRdb, first through fastp at Q25 and then through MiXCR, and only productive beta chains were kept. When rows share a CDR3 protein, they turn into one entry using the most common DNA and genes. TCRdb assigned the V and J calls; the authors' analysis was not used. Counted in this sample were hundreds of thousands of distinct CDR3 sequences; 28% of them appeared once. 6.1% of the sample is taken by the ten largest.

The CDR3 contains 13 residues, cysteine and phenylalanine counted. The entry retains the CDR3 DNA only, 39 bases that are in frame from base 1. Between the V and J ends, shortened by 6 bases and 1 base respectively, the junction contains 9 bases. CDR1 and CDR2 were assigned from the germline V gene as MGHDK and SYGVNS. The sample belongs to a study of identical twins' blood T cells (dated by TCRdb to about 2013). Notes on the research overall: About 48 million Illumina reads were obtained across 12 libraries, of which six were alpha-chain libraries and six were beta-chain libraries. The study compared TCR alpha and beta chain repertoires of three pairs of monozygous twins using next-generation sequencing to assess genetic influence on repertoire formation. What the research found in general, with its limitations: The count of CDR3 clonotypes shared by two donors depended mainly on the product of the two donors' cloneset sizes, and twins did not clearly depart from this trend. Among the most abundant TCRbeta clonotypes, more CDR3 sequences were shared by each donor with her twin than with unrelated donors. Independent studies were stated to be required to validate the proposed role of the TCRalpha J segment in MHC recognition during thymic selection. Because the twins were raised together, environmental influences could not be ruled out as an explanation for the similarity between twins. Twin pairs were reported to be markedly more alike in V gene usage than unrelated donors were, even when looking at non-selected out-of-frame TCRbeta clonotypes.

This clonotype was sampled from a woman aged 18-49 years in good health. Source material: PBMCs. Recombination linked TRBV25-1 to TRBJ1-1; TRBD1 is possibly the D segment (5 matching bases). In nucleotides, the sequence is TGTGCCAGCAGCGACACAGGGAACACTGAAGCTTTCTTT. This yields the protein CASSDTGNTEAFF.